This TCR beta chain was sequenced during a study of blood T cell repertoires in COVID-19. Turning to the study itself: Researchers got acute and convalescent COVID-19 samples from the United States, Italy and Spain.

Categorization into cohorts depended on clinical history that participants reported. Methods used by the authors: Using reference gene primer amplification, nucleated cell counts were estimated. Assay used: immunoSEQ multiplex PCR; TCRdb lists only in-frame clones, some missing. V and J calls and clone size are as listed in that table; D and trimming were resolved from the DNA. The repertoire holds roughly 400,000 clones, with under 90% as singletons. The V gene lost 4 bases and the J gene lost 4 bases, with 14 bases spanning the gap. Germline CDR1 is SGHRS and CDR2 is YFSETQ. The CDR3 sequence is 14 residues long.

The V call is TRBV5-1, the J call TRBJ1-1; a possible D gene is TRBD1 (6 bases). This TCR derives from a woman aged 30 to 39 who had recovered from COVID-19. The sequencing sample was made of PBMCs or T cells enriched from blood (not recorded which). The CDR3, as DNA: TGCGCCAGCAGCGTGCTACAGGGCCCCACTGAAGCTTTCTTT. It translates to CASSVLQGPTEAFF.